This TCR beta chain was sequenced in a study of CD8+ T cells in alopecia areata. cDNA reverse transcribed from extracted RNA served as the sequencing template. Produced via immunoSEQ multiplex PCR; TCRdb's table is partial and in-frame only. Altogether 200,000 to 250,000 clones are present, about 60% being singletons, with the ten largest covering 0.45%. Germline lookup yields CDR1 LNHDA and CDR2 SQIVND (reference sequence). The germline V and J ends were trimmed by 3 bases and 0 bases, with 9 bases remaining between them. CDR3 size: 15 residues. The TCR was taken from a human donor with alopecia areata. The specimen was CD4+ T cells sorted from blood, collected at week 0. V usage is TRBV19 and J usage is TRBJ2-1; tentative D call: TRBD2 (5 bases). The CDR3: CASSIRTFSYNEQFF. As DNA, the CDR3 is TGTGCCAGTAGTATTCGGACTTTCTCCTACAATGAGCAGTTCTTC.